The 21 T cell receptor beta chains reported below all come from one sample, sequenced in a study of blood T cells in healthy people across ages. Primed by a sample-barcoded 5' primer and a J-beta primer mix, a second PCR proceeded for roughly 7 to 12 cycles. TCRdb passed the 5' RACE reads through MiXCR, listing each CDR3 protein once. The table records hundreds of thousands of distinct CDR3 sequences, around 36% of them present only once. The sequencing input was blood. These receptors were obtained from a man aged 18 to 35 in good health.

The chain joins TRBV20-1 to TRBJ2-1; D may be TRBD2 (7 bases). The DNA end favors TRBJ2-7, so the J call may be wrong. This CDR3 has 14 residues. The germline V gene has CDR1 DFQATT and CDR2 SNEGSKA (reference sequence). CDR3 loop: CSAGGGGLYNEQYF. In DNA, the CDR3 is TGCAGTGCCGGGGGCGGGGGCCTCTACAATGAGCAGTACTTC.

The sample holds many counts of this clonotype. The chain recombines TRBV3-1 with TRBJ1-1; 8 bases are shared with TRBD1. CDR3 length: 12 amino acids. Trimming at V came to 4 bases and at J to 7 bases, leaving 2 bases not matched to a gene. Germline lookup yields CDR1 LGHDT and CDR2 YNNKEL (reference sequence). The CDR3 region is CASSRGQGEAFF. The CDR3 coding sequence is TGTGCCAGCAGCCGTGGACAGGGTGAAGCTTTCTTT.

The V call is TRBV4-1, the J call TRBJ2-1, with D perhaps assigned TRBD1 or TRBD2 (5 bases each). Germline loops: CDR1 MGHRA, CDR2 YSYEKL. V was pared by 4 bases and J by 5 bases, with 15 bases between. The CDR3 extends over 15 amino acids. CDR3 sequence: CASSRNRDGDNEQFF. The CDR3 nucleotides are TGCGCCAGCAGCCGAAACCGGGACGGGGACAATGAGCAGTTCTTC.

This clonotype was observed a handful of times. The rearrangement uses TRBV2 and TRBJ2-5; 12 bases fit TRBD2. Germline values: CDR1 SNHLY, CDR2 FYNNEI. Trimming took 8 bases from V and 7 from J; bases not matched to a gene: 8. The CDR3 covers 14 residues. CDR3 amino acids: CASDLAGGRGTQYF. For the CDR3, the DNA is TGTGCCAGCGACCTAGCGGGGGGGCGAGGGACCCAGTACTTC.

The chain joins TRBV7-9 to TRBJ1-1; D remains ambiguous. Germline assignment: CDR1 SEHNR and CDR2 FQNEAQ (reference sequence). Trimming shortened V by 0 bases and J by 0 bases, and 14 bases separated the two germline ends. CDR3 length: 17 residues. As DNA, the CDR3 is TGTGCCAGCAGCTTAGCGAACCGAGACACCATGAACACTGAAGCTTTCTTT. This sequence encodes CASSLANRDTMNTEAFF.

This clonotype came up a few times. V gene TRBV12-3 or TRBV12-4 combines with J gene TRBJ2-6; D ambiguous. With 6 bases removed from V and 0 bases from J, the gap between germline ends came to 12 bases. The CDR3 runs 16 residues. The CDR3 is CASSPPDFSGANVLTF. CDR3 nucleotides: TGTGCCAGCAGCCCTCCAGATTTCTCTGGGGCCAACGTCCTGACTTTC.

The V gene is TRBV4-3, the J gene TRBJ1-5; a weak D match, TRBD1 (5 bases). The CDR3 spans 15 residues. Germline lookup yields CDR1 LGHNA and CDR2 YSLEER. Trimming took 4 bases from V and 9 from J, leaving 19 bases between them. The CDR3: CASSPSRDGTLPQHF. In DNA form, the CDR3 reads TGCGCCAGCAGCCCAAGCCGGGACGGGACTCTGCCCCAGCATTTT.

Remarks on this clonotype: A much larger clone sits a single nucleotide away, making a read error possible. This chain connects TRBV9 to TRBJ1-6; 9 positions agree with TRBD1. CDR1 and CDR2 from the germline V gene are SGDLS and YYNGEE. The CDR3 totals 17 residues. The V and J ends lost 3 bases and 7 bases, in that order; junction bases with no gene match: 11. The CDR3 DNA reads as TGTGCCAGCAGCGCCGACAGGGGGACATACATCAATTCACCCCTCCACTTT. Amino acids: CASSADRGTYINSPLHF. Based on the CDR3 plus reference TRBV9 and TRBJ1-6, the full variable domain is DSGVTQTPKHLITATGQRVTLRCSPRSGDLSVYWYQQSLDQGLQFLIQYYNGEERAKGNILERFSAQQFPDLHSELNLSSLELGDSALYFCASSADRGTYINSPLHFGNGTRLTVT.

Turning to this clonotype: A much larger clonotype is one base distant, so this may be a read error. The V and J genes are TRBV25-1 and TRBJ2-1, with D uncertain. The V gene lost 1 base and the J gene lost 13 bases, with 14 bases spanning the gap. The germline V gene has CDR1 MGHDK and CDR2 SYGVNS. The CDR3 loop spans 13 amino acids. The CDR3 here is CASSEWAQETQFF. The CDR3 nucleotides are TGTGCCAGCAGTGAATGGGCTCAAGAGACCCAGTTCTTC.

This clonotype has more than one count but fewer than ten. The chain couples TRBV3-1 to TRBJ1-1; no clear D gene. V was trimmed by 3 bases and J by 0 bases, leaving 11 bases between them. Germline V gene data show CDR1 as LGHDT and CDR2 as YNNKEL (reference sequence). The CDR3 loop spans 15 amino acids. Here the CDR3 DNA reads TGTGCCAGCAGCCAGACGGGCCGCATGAACACTGAAGCTTTCTTT. Amino acids: CASSQTGRMNTEAFF.

This clonotype was recorded at least ten times. V gene TRBV4-3 combines with J gene TRBJ1-2; D is unclear. The CDR3 is 17 amino acids. Germline loops: CDR1 LGHNA, CDR2 YSLEER. V shed 4 bases and J shed 1 base, with 19 bases lying between them. The CDR3 region is CASSLLLRDPFNYGYTF. DNA of the CDR3: TGCGCCAGCAGCCTGCTCCTCCGGGATCCCTTTAACTATGGCTACACCTTC.

This clonotype was counted between two and nine times. This sequence joins TRBV3-1 and TRBJ2-7; D could derive from TRBD1 or TRBD2 (5 bases each). The CDR3 spans 15 residues. Trimming pared 0 bases from V and 0 bases from J, leaving 9 bases between. Germline V CDR1 and CDR2: LGHDT, YNNKEL (reference sequence). CDR3 DNA sequence: TGTGCCAGCAGCCAAGACGGGACGCGCTCCTACGAGCAGTACTTC. Translated, it gives CASSQDGTRSYEQYF.

There are a few counts of this clonotype. This could be a read error, since a much larger clone is one nucleotide away. This chain links TRBV7-8 with TRBJ2-5; 7 bases match TRBD2. This CDR3 has 15 residues. V gave up 5 bases and J gave up 11 bases; unmatched junction bases: 17. Germline V gives CDR1 SGHVS, CDR2 FQNEAQ. CDR3 residues: CASSSSGRSYNEQYF. CDR3 nucleotide sequence: TGTGCCAGCAGCAGTAGCGGGCGCTCGTACAATGAGCAGTACTTC.

This clonotype was counted between two and nine times. The chain employs TRBV20-1 and TRBJ1-6; D remains ambiguous. The germline CDR1 and CDR2 sequences are DFQATT and SNEGSKA (reference sequence). CDR3 length equals 16 residues. The germline V and J ends were trimmed by 1 base and 7 bases, with 17 bases remaining between them. CDR3 coding DNA: TGCAGTGCTAGAGTCCGGGCCCTATCGGGCAATTCACCCCTCCACTTT. Its protein product is CSARVRALSGNSPLHF.

The chain joins TRBV12-3 or TRBV12-4 to TRBJ1-2, with a possible D match to TRBD1 (5 bases). This CDR3 region has 13 residues. Trimming removed 3 bases from V and 7 bases from J, with 12 bases in between. For the CDR3, the DNA is TGTGCCAGCAGTTTTGGGGGTACAGGTGGCTACACCTTC. This translates into CASSFGGTGGYTF.

With respect to this clonotype: Germline is not matched at one junction end, which may reflect a read error. This chain links TRBV29-1 with TRBJ2-1, with a possible D match to TRBD1 (6 bases). CDR1 is SQVTM, CDR2 ANQGSEA, per germline. The CDR3 is made up of 12 amino acids. The CDR3 coding sequence is TGCAGCGTTGAATTGAGGGACAAGGAGCAGTTCTTC. Its protein product is CSVELRDKEQFF.

V is TRBV12-5 and J is TRBJ1-5; D remains unclear. Trimming cost V 1 base and J 4 bases, with 5 bases left between them. This CDR3 has 13 amino acids. Germline V gene lookup returns CDR1 LGHNT and CDR2 FRNRAP. The CDR3 DNA sequence: TGTGCTAGTGGTTTGGCCTTAAATCAGCCCCAGCATTTT. Translated: CASGLALNQPQHF.

This rearrangement joins TRBV28 to TRBJ2-3; D gene unclear. V lost 2 bases and J lost 6, with 15 bases in between. The CDR3 has 15 residues. CDR1 and CDR2 (germline): MDHEN, SYDVKM. CDR3 in DNA: TGTGCCAGCAGTTTAGCCGGCCGGAGTTGGGATACGCAGTATTTT. Its translation is CASSLAGRSWDTQYF.

This clonotype was seen a few times. The chain employs TRBV12-3 or TRBV12-4 and TRBJ1-4; TRBD1 matches at 8 bases. Trimming cost V 3 bases and J 8 bases; bases outside gene matches: 5. The CDR3 is 14 residues long. This CDR3 is CASSLQGAGEKLFF. The CDR3 nucleotides are TGTGCCAGCAGTTTGCAGGGGGCCGGGGAAAAACTGTTTTTT.

The chain couples TRBV7-9 to TRBJ2-5; D unresolved. Germline loops: CDR1 SEHNR, CDR2 FQNEAQ (reference sequence). The CDR3 is 15 amino acids. The germline V and J ends were trimmed by 1 base and 1 base, with 10 bases remaining between them. The CDR3 region is CASSLGGPAQETQYF. The CDR3 coding sequence is TGTGCCAGCAGCTTAGGTGGGCCAGCCCAAGAGACCCAGTACTTC. The full variable domain, its missing parts supplied by reference TRBV7-9 and TRBJ2-5, is DTGVSQNPRHKITKRGQNVTFRCDPISEHNRLYWYRQTLGQGPEFLTYFQNEAQLEKSRLLSDRFSAERPKGSFSTLEIQRTEQGDSAMYLCASSLGGPAQETQYFGPGTRLLVL.

This clonotype came up a few times. The V gene is TRBV27, the J gene TRBJ1-6; unclear D gene. This CDR3 has 13 residues. Per germline, CDR1 MNHEY and CDR2 SMNVEV (reference sequence). Trimming cost V 2 bases and J 8 bases, with 7 bases left between them. For the CDR3, the DNA is TGTGCCAGCAGTTTAGGAATGCATTCACCCCTCCACTTT. Translating it yields CASSLGMHSPLHF.